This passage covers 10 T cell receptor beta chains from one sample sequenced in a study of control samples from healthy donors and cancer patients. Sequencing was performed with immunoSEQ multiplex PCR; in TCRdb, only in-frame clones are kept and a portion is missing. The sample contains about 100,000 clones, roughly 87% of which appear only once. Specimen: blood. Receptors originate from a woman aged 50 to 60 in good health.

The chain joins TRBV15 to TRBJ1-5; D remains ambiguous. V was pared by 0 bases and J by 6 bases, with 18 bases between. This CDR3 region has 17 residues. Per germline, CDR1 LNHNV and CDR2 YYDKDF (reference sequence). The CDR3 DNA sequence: TGTGCCACCAGCAGAGATGTGGCATCCCGGATCGGTCAGCCCCAGCATTTT. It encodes CATSRDVASRIGQPQHF.

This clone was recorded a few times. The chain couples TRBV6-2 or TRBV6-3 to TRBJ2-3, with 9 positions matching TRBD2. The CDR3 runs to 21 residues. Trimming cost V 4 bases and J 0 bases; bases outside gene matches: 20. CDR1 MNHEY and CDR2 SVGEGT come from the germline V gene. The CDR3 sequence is CASSSFGEWLAGRTSTDTQYF. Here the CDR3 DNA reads TGTGCCAGCAGTTCCTTCGGGGAGTGGCTAGCGGGGCGGACTAGCACAGATACGCAGTATTTT.

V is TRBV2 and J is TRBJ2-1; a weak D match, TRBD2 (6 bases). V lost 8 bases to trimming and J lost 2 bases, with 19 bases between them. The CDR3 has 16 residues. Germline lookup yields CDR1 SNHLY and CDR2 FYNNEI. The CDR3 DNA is TGTGCCAGCTCCAGGGAAATTGGGACTGCCTACAATGAGCAGTTCTTC. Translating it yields CASSREIGTAYNEQFF.

This CDR3 is CASSVGDYYGYTF. The CDR3 DNA reads as TGCGCCAGCAGCGTCGGGGACTACTATGGCTACACCTTC. The V and J genes are TRBV4-3 and TRBJ1-2; D perhaps matches TRBD1 (5 bases). The CDR3 length is 13 residues. Per germline, CDR1 LGHNA and CDR2 YSLEER. The V end lost 5 bases, the J end lost 3 bases, and 10 bases lay between the germline ends.

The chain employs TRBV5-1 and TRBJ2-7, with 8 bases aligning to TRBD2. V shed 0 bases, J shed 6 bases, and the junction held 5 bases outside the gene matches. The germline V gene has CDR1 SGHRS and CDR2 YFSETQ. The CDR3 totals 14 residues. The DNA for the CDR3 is TGCGCCAGCAGCTTGGAAGGACTAGCCTCCGAGCAGTACTTC. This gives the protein CASSLEGLASEQYF.

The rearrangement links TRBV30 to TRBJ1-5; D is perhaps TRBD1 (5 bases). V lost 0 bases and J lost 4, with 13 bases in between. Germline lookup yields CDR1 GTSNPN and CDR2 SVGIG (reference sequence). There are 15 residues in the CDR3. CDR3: CAWSVRWGPNQPQHF. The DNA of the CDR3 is TGTGCCTGGAGTGTCAGGTGGGGACCTAATCAGCCCCAGCATTTT.

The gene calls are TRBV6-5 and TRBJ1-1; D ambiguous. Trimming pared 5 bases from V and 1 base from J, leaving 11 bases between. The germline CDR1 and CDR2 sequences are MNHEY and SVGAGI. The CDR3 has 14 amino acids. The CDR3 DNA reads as TGTGCCAGCAGTACCCACGGGGAGAACACTGAAGCTTTCTTT. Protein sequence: CASSTHGENTEAFF.

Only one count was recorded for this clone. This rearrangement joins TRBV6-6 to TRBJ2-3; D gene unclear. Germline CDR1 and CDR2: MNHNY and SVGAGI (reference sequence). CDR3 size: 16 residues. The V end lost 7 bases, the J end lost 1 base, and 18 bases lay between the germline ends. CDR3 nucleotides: TGTGCCAGCACCCTACCGTCCCCTAGGGGCACAGATACGCAGTATTTT. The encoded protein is CASTLPSPRGTDTQYF.

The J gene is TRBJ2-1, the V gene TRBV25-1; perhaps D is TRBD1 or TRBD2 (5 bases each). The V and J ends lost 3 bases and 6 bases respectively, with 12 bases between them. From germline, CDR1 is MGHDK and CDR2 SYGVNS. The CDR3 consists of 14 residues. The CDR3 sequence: CASSDPGTVNEQFF. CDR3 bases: TGTGCCAGCAGTGATCCCGGGACGGTCAATGAGCAGTTCTTC.

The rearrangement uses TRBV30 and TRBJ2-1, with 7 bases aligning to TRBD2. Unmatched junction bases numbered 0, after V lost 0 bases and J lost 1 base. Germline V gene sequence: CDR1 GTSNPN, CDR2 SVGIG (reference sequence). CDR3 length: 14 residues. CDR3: CAWSVGGSYNEQFF. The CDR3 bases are TGTGCCTGGAGTGTCGGGGGGTCCTACAATGAGCAGTTCTTC.